The 20 T cell receptor beta chains reported below all come from one sample, sequenced in a study of T cell changes during pregnancy in multiple sclerosis. TCRdb's copy holds only in-frame clones and misses some; the assay was immunoSEQ multiplex PCR. This sample has about 130,000 clones, with about 95% found just once. The sequencing used peripheral blood, collected after pregnancy. These TCRs come from a female donor with multiple sclerosis, enrolled in a pregnancy study.

The V gene is TRBV28, the J gene TRBJ2-7; 9 nucleotides line up with TRBD2. This CDR3 spans 13 amino acids. J gave up 2 bases and V 6 bases, and 2 bases lay outside the gene matches. Germline V gene data show CDR1 as MDHEN and CDR2 as SYDVKM. CDR3 sequence (DNA): TGTGCCAGCAGACTAGCGGGTACCTACGAGCAGTACTTC. Translated: CASRLAGTYEQYF.

The chain employs TRBV4-2 and TRBJ1-6, with D perhaps matching TRBD1 (6 bases). The germline V and J ends were trimmed by 4 bases and 15 bases, with 19 bases remaining between them. This CDR3 is 14 amino acids long. Germline CDR1 LGHNA, CDR2 YNFKEQ. CDR3 in DNA: TGTGCCAGCAGCCCGCAAGCGACAGGACCGTTCCTCCACTTT. This sequence encodes CASSPQATGPFLHF.

The chain joins TRBV6-1 to TRBJ2-1, with D tentatively TRBD2 (6 bases). V was cut by 4 bases and J by 7 bases, with 20 bases left in between. From germline, CDR1 is MNHNS and CDR2 SASEGT. This CDR3 contains 16 residues. The CDR3 DNA reads TGTGCCAGCAGTGCCCTACTCTCCTTGGGGGGAAATGAGCAGTTCTTC. Translation gives CASSALLSLGGNEQFF.

In its sample, this clone was seen once. V and J are TRBV11-2 and TRBJ2-1; the match to TRBD2 covers 13 bases. Germline trimming cut 5 bases from V and 5 bases from J; bases unmatched to any gene: 3. Germline lookup yields CDR1 SGHAT and CDR2 FQNNGV. The CDR3 runs 15 residues. The CDR3, as DNA: TGTGCCAGCAGCCAACTAGCGGGAGGGAACAATGAGCAGTTCTTC. It is translated as CASSQLAGGNNEQFF.

This clone was seen once. The chain joins TRBV5-1 to TRBJ2-5, with D perhaps matching TRBD2 (5 bases). The V gene's germline CDR1 is SGHRS and CDR2 YFSETQ. The V end lost 5 bases, the J end lost 4 bases, and 12 bases lay between the germline ends. This CDR3 spans 13 amino acids. This chain's CDR3 is CASRRVGLETQYF. CDR3 DNA sequence: TGCGCCAGCAGGAGGGTAGGATTAGAGACCCAGTACTTC.

The CDR3 reads CSVERGAGGPSAGELFF. The CDR3 DNA is TGCAGCGTTGAGAGGGGAGCGGGAGGGCCATCCGCCGGGGAGCTGTTTTTT. The V and J genes are TRBV29-1 and TRBJ2-2; 10 bases fit TRBD2. The V gene's germline CDR1 is SQVTM and CDR2 ANQGSEA. Unmatched junction bases numbered 13, after V lost 3 bases and J lost 6 bases. CDR3 length equals 17 residues.

The V call is TRBV29-1, the J call TRBJ2-2; 12 positions match TRBD1. Germline CDR1 SQVTM, CDR2 ANQGSEA. This CDR3 is 14 amino acids long. With V trimmed by 7 bases and J by 5 bases, 5 bases remained unmatched. The CDR3 sequence is CSGGQGARTGELFF. DNA of the CDR3: TGCAGCGGGGGACAGGGGGCTAGGACCGGGGAGCTGTTTTTT.

The chain carries TRBV27 and TRBJ2-1; 11 bases align to TRBD2. Losses at the gene ends were 3 bases for V and 4 bases for J; bases not matched to a gene: 5. Germline V gives CDR1 MNHEY, CDR2 SMNVEV (reference sequence). The CDR3 has 16 residues. The CDR3 region is CASSFLSSGRYNEQFF. CDR3 in DNA: TGTGCCAGCAGTTTCCTTTCTAGCGGGAGGTACAATGAGCAGTTCTTC.

This chain uses TRBV7-2 with TRBJ2-2; D unresolved. The V end was cut by 5 bases, the J end by 1 base, with 14 bases between. The CDR3 totals 16 residues. Germline CDR1 SGHTA, CDR2 FQGNSA. In nucleotides, the CDR3 is TGTGCCAGCAGCCCCGACTGGGTTAGGAACACCGGGGAGCTGTTTTTT. Translation gives CASSPDWVRNTGELFF. The variable domain in full, with the rest retrieved from reference TRBV7-2 and TRBJ2-2, is GAGVSQSPSNKVTEKGKDVELRCDPISGHTALYWYRQSLGQGLEFLIYFQGNSAPDKSGLPSDRFSAERTGGSVSTLTIQRTQQEDSAVYLCASSPDWVRNTGELFFGEGSRLTVL.

The chain couples TRBV27 to TRBJ2-1; TRBD2 aligns across 11 bases. V dropped 3 bases and J dropped 0; count of bases not matched to a gene: 7. CDR1 MNHEY and CDR2 SMNVEV come from the germline V gene (reference sequence). This CDR3 spans 18 amino acids. CDR3 sequence reads: CASSFRTSGPSSYNEQFF. In DNA form, the CDR3 reads TGTGCCAGCAGTTTTAGGACTAGCGGGCCGAGCTCCTACAATGAGCAGTTCTTC.

The chain is built from TRBV28 and TRBJ1-4; TRBD1 agrees at 9 bases. The CDR3 runs 14 residues. J gave up 8 bases and V 4 bases, and 5 bases lay outside the gene matches. The germline V gene has CDR1 MDHEN and CDR2 SYDVKM. The CDR3 sequence: CASSSYRGREKLFF. The CDR3 region has the DNA TGTGCCAGCAGTTCCTACAGGGGGCGGGAAAAACTGTTTTTT.

About this clone: Other nucleotide sequences from this sample produce the same CDR3. The chain is built from TRBV6-1 and TRBJ1-2; tentatively, D is TRBD1 (6 bases). Deletions cut 3 bases from V and 4 bases from J, with 9 bases between. The CDR3 loop spans 13 amino acids. Germline-derived CDR1 and CDR2 are MNHNS and SASEGT. The CDR3 DNA reads as TGTGCCAGCAGTGAGCAGGGGTCCTATGGCTACACCTTC. This codes for CASSEQGSYGYTF.

The chain combines TRBV19 with TRBJ1-2; 7 positions match TRBD1. The CDR3 length is 13 residues. Per the germline V gene, CDR1 is LNHDA and CDR2 is SQIVND (reference sequence). With 5 bases clipped from V and 7 bases from J, the junction kept 7 bases outside the gene matches. DNA of the CDR3: TGTGCCAGTAGTGCTGACAGGACAGGTGGCTACACCTTC. Encoded protein: CASSADRTGGYTF.

The chain links TRBV7-9 to TRBJ1-1; perhaps TRBD1 as D (6 bases). The CDR3 consists of 16 residues. CDR1 and CDR2 from the germline V gene are SEHNR and FQNEAQ (reference sequence). Trimming left V 4 bases short and J 4 bases short, with 19 bases between. CDR3 residues: CASSSYRGRGTTEAFF. The CDR3 DNA is TGTGCCAGCAGCTCTTATAGGGGGAGGGGGACCACTGAAGCTTTCTTT.

This chain connects TRBV5-6 to TRBJ1-5, with TRBD1 matching 10 bases. Unmatched junction bases numbered 13, after V lost 5 bases and J lost 11 bases. The germline CDR1 and CDR2 sequences are SGHDT and YYEEEE. This CDR3 region has 15 residues. CDR3 DNA: TGTGCCAGCAGTTACCGGGACAGGGGATCAGCGGCCCAGCATTTT. Translation gives CASSYRDRGSAAQHF.

This clone was recorded once. J is TRBJ2-2 and V is TRBV11-3; D not certain. Germline CDR1 SGHNT, CDR2 YENEEA. V lost 0 bases and J lost 4, with 6 bases in between. This CDR3 has 14 residues. As DNA, the CDR3 is TGTGCCAGCAGCTTAGATTCTATCACCGGGGAGCTGTTTTTT. This gives the protein CASSLDSITGELFF.

V gene TRBV7-8 combines with J gene TRBJ2-1; D might be TRBD1 (6 bases). The CDR3 consists of 13 residues. The germline V and J ends were trimmed by 4 bases and 15 bases, with 19 bases remaining between them. CDR1 SGHVS and CDR2 FQNEAQ come from the germline V gene. CDR3 sequence reads: CASSSGQTDAPFF. Written as DNA, the CDR3 is TGTGCCAGCAGCTCCGGACAGACCGACGCGCCGTTCTTC.

V usage is TRBV5-1 and J usage is TRBJ2-2; TRBD1 might be the D (5 bases). CDR1 and CDR2 from the germline V gene are SGHRS and YFSETQ. The germline V and J ends were trimmed by 2 bases and 4 bases, with 12 bases remaining between them. There are 15 residues in the CDR3. The DNA for the CDR3 is TGCGCCAGCAGCTTCGTTCAGGGTAGCACCGGGGAGCTGTTTTTT. This codes for CASSFVQGSTGELFF. The variable domain in full, with the rest retrieved from reference TRBV5-1 and TRBJ2-2, is KAGVTQTPRYLIKTRGQQVTLSCSPISGHRSVSWYQQTPGQGLQFLFEYFSETQRNKGNFPGRFSGRQFSNSRSEMNVSTLELGDSALYLCASSFVQGSTGELFFGEGSRLTVL.

V gene TRBV2 combines with J gene TRBJ2-7, with 7 bases fitting TRBD2. Germline trimming cut 4 bases from V and 4 bases from J; bases unmatched to any gene: 4. This CDR3 spans 13 amino acids. Germline CDR1 SNHLY, CDR2 FYNNEI. CDR3 protein: CASSGGEGYEQYF. In DNA form, the CDR3 reads TGTGCCAGCAGTGGGGGGGAGGGTTACGAGCAGTACTTC. Drawing the rest from reference TRBV2 and TRBJ2-7, the complete variable domain is EPEVTQTPSHQVTQMGQEVILRCVPISNHLYFYWYRQILGQKVEFLVSFYNNEISEKSEIFDDQFSVERPDGSNFTLKIRSTKLEDSAMYFCASSGGEGYEQYFGPGTRLTVT.

The chain recombines TRBV6-1 with TRBJ2-1; 11 bases align to TRBD2. The J segment lost 5 bases and the V segment lost 4 bases, leaving 10 bases of the junction unmatched. Germline assignment: CDR1 MNHNS and CDR2 SASEGT. The length of the CDR3 is 17 residues. The CDR3 nucleotides are TGTGCCAGCAGTGCACTGCCTAGCGGGAGGAAAAACAATGAGCAGTTCTTC. Amino acids: CASSALPSGRKNNEQFF.